The 24 T cell receptor beta chains in this list originate from one sample, sequenced in a study of CD8+CD57+ T cells in acquired aplastic anemia. CDR3 and TCR beta VDJ profiling relied on genomic DNA as the template. TCRdb analysed the reads with MiXCR anew, one entry per CDR3 protein. Of about 120,000 distinct CDR3 sequences listed, about 40% are singletons. An expansion of CD8+CD57+ cells by flow cytometry had been shown in patients chosen for sequencing. Sequencing was done on a sample of sorted CD4+, CD8+, or CD8+CD57+ T cells (not recorded which) from PBMCs. The receptors were sampled from a human donor with aplastic anemia.

At least ten counts were recorded for this clonotype. V usage is TRBV14 and J usage is TRBJ2-1, with D perhaps matching TRBD2 (5 bases). V lost 0 bases and J 8 bases, leaving 11 bases between the germline ends. The length of the CDR3 is 14 residues. CDR1 SGHDN and CDR2 FVKESK come from the germline V gene. The CDR3 DNA sequence: TGTGCCAGCAGCCAAGACCCCGGGGTCGATGAGCAGTTCTTC. Encoded protein: CASSQDPGVDEQFF.

In this sample, this clonotype turned up a few times. The chain has TRBV11-2 and TRBJ1-2, with 7 nucleotides matching TRBD1. Germline V gene data show CDR1 as SGHAT and CDR2 as FQNNGV. Trimming removed 3 bases from V and 4 bases from J; junction bases left unmatched: 5. This CDR3 spans 14 amino acids. CDR3 sequence reads: CASSFLQGGYGYTF. As DNA, the CDR3 is TGTGCCAGCAGCTTCCTTCAGGGGGGCTATGGCTACACCTTC.

This clonotype came up a few times. The chain is built from TRBV27 and TRBJ2-2; perhaps TRBD2 as D (7 bases). In germline, CDR1 is MNHEY, CDR2 SMNVEV (reference sequence). CDR3 length: 17 amino acids. The germline V and J ends were trimmed by 5 bases and 2 bases, with 18 bases remaining between them. The CDR3 DNA sequence: TGTGCCAGCAGTCGTTTTACGGGGGGCGATAACACCGGGGAGCTGTTTTTT. Amino acids: CASSRFTGGDNTGELFF.

The sample holds many counts of this clonotype. The gene calls are TRBV5-1 and TRBJ1-2; 7 bases are shared with TRBD1. The CDR3 is made up of 14 amino acids. The junction had 10 bases not matched to a gene; V was cut back by 4 bases and J by 7 bases. Per germline, CDR1 SGHRS and CDR2 YFSETQ. In DNA form, the CDR3 reads TGCGCCAGCAGCGCGGACAGGACCTCGGGTGGCTACACCTTC. Its protein is CASSADRTSGGYTF.

This clonotype was seen ten or more times. CDR3 in DNA: TGTGCCAGCAGCGGGACAGGGGCGCTGGGGACTGAAGCTTTCTTT. Translated, it gives CASSGTGALGTEAFF. The gene calls are TRBV5-5 and TRBJ1-1, with 10 bases aligning to TRBD1. This CDR3 comprises 15 residues. The V segment lost 4 bases and the J segment 5 bases; nucleotides outside the gene matches: 8. The germline V gene encodes CDR1 SGHKS and CDR2 YYEKEE (reference sequence). Looking up the rest from reference TRBV5-5 and TRBJ1-1 gives the full variable domain: DAGVTQSPTHLIKTRGQQVTLRCSPISGHKSVSWYQQVLGQGPQFIFQYYEKEERGRGNFPDRFSARQFPNYSSELNVNALLLGDSALYLCASSGTGALGTEAFFGQGTRLTVV.

About this clonotype itself: Since a much larger clone is just one base distant, this may be a read error. The chain employs TRBV13 and TRBJ1-3; D unresolved. Germline CDR1 and CDR2: PRHDT and FYEKMQ (reference sequence). The CDR3 extends over 14 amino acids. The CDR3 DNA follows: TGTGCCAGCAGCTTTGATTCCCCTGGAAACATCATATATTTT. This translates into CASSFDSPGNIIYF.

This clonotype came up many times. The V call is TRBV28, the J call TRBJ1-1, with unresolved D. V was trimmed by 4 bases and J by 12 bases, leaving 9 bases between them. The CDR3 is 10 residues long. CDR1 and CDR2 (germline): MDHEN, SYDVKM. CDR3 in amino acids: CASSSRRSFF. The CDR3 nucleotides are TGTGCCAGCAGTTCGCGACGATCTTTCTTT.

The rearrangement uses TRBV30 and TRBJ1-5; the match to TRBD1 covers 8 bases. The CDR3 has 18 residues. V shed 1 base, J shed 0 bases, and the junction held 11 bases outside the gene matches. The V gene's germline CDR1 is GTSNPN and CDR2 SVGIG (reference sequence). As DNA, the CDR3 is TGTGCCTGGAGTGGACAGGGGCCTTACAAGAATAGCAATCAGCCCCAGCATTTT. Its translation: CAWSGQGPYKNSNQPQHF.

This chain connects TRBV2 to TRBJ1-6; the D is unclear. CDR3 length equals 13 residues. Germline CDR1 reads SNHLY; CDR2 reads FYNNEI. The V end lost 8 bases, the J end lost 0 bases, and 5 bases lay between the germline ends. CDR3 sequence (DNA): TGTGCCAGCGGCCCCTCCTATAATTCACCCCTCCACTTT. Translated, it gives CASGPSYNSPLHF.

A word on this clonotype: A read error is possible here, since a much larger clone lies one base away. The chain carries TRBV25-1 and TRBJ2-2, with D possibly being TRBD2 (5 bases). The length of the CDR3 is 16 residues. Germline-derived CDR1 and CDR2 are MGHDK and SYGVNS. This chain's CDR3 is CASSEIRGRDTGELLF. CDR3 bases: TGTGCCAGCAGTGAAATTCGAGGGAGAGACACCGGGGAGCTGCTTTTT.

The chain uses TRBV10-3 and TRBJ1-6; the match to TRBD1 covers 7 bases. The CDR3 covers 13 residues. After removal of 6 bases from V and 13 bases from J, the junction contained 9 bases not matched to a gene. CDR1 is ENHRY, CDR2 SYGVKD, per germline. The CDR3 DNA sequence: TGTGCCATCAGCGGGACAGCGAATTTCCCCCTCCACTTT. Protein: CAISGTANFPLHF.

The chain carries TRBV19 and TRBJ2-7, with a possible D match to TRBD2 (5 bases). The CDR3 runs to 12 residues. V was clipped by 6 bases and J by 7 bases, with 13 bases between them. Germline lookup yields CDR1 LNHDA and CDR2 SQIVND (reference sequence). The DNA for the CDR3 is TGTGCCAGTAGACTACTAGACGCGGAGCAGTACTTC. Amino acids: CASRLLDAEQYF.

There are a few counts of this clonotype. The J gene is TRBJ1-1, the V gene TRBV6-1; D is unresolved. V lost 7 bases, J lost 3 bases, and 12 bases lay in between. CDR3 length equals 13 residues. Germline V gives CDR1 MNHNS, CDR2 SASEGT. CDR3 sequence reads: CASTKRLDTEAFF. DNA for the CDR3: TGTGCCAGCACCAAGAGATTGGACACTGAAGCTTTCTTT.

This clonotype was observed at least ten times. J is TRBJ2-3 and V is TRBV7-8; 7 bases are a match to TRBD2. There are 15 residues in the CDR3. Per germline, CDR1 SGHVS and CDR2 FQNEAQ. Trimming removed 4 bases from V and 2 bases from J; junction bases left unmatched: 6. The CDR3 spells CASSSSRDYTDTQYF. DNA for the CDR3: TGTGCCAGCAGCTCGAGCCGGGACTACACAGATACGCAGTATTTT.

In its sample, this clonotype was seen once. The junction does not match germline at one end; this may be a read error. The V call is TRBV19, the J call TRBJ1-2; TRBD1 is a possible D gene (5 bases). Germline-derived CDR1 and CDR2 are LNHDA and SQIVND (reference sequence). CDR3 length equals 15 residues. The CDR3 nucleotides read TGCGCCAGTAGTATCTTCCGGGGCGGGAACTATGGCTACACCTTC. It is translated as CASSIFRGGNYGYTF. The full variable domain, in which reference TRBV19 and TRBJ1-2 provide the parts outside the CDR3, is DGGITQSPKYLFRKEGQNVTLSCEQNLNHDAMYWYRQDPGQGLRLIYYSQIVNDFQKGDIAEGYSVSREKKESFPLTVTSAQKNPTAFYLCASSIFRGGNYGYTFGSGTRLTVV.

Many counts were recorded for this clonotype. The chain is built from TRBV11-1 and TRBJ1-1; 7 bases match TRBD1. Germline assignment: CDR1 SGHAT and CDR2 FQDESV (reference sequence). The CDR3 spans 15 residues. V lost 5 bases, J lost 3 bases, and 9 bases stayed unmatched. CDR3 loop: CASSPQDRVDTEAFF. CDR3 coding DNA: TGTGCCAGCAGCCCCCAAGACAGGGTGGACACTGAAGCTTTCTTT.

This clonotype came up many times. V and J are TRBV6-6 and TRBJ1-4; possibly TRBD1 for D (5 bases). V lost 2 bases and J 1 base, leaving 8 bases between the germline ends. This CDR3 region has 15 residues. CDR1 is MNHNY and CDR2 is SVGAGI in the germline V gene (reference sequence). CDR3 DNA: TGTGCCAGCAGTTACGATCAGGGAACTAATGAAAAACTGTTTTTT. It is translated as CASSYDQGTNEKLFF.

This clonotype was counted ten times or more. The chain is built from TRBV19 and TRBJ2-6; D may correspond to TRBD1 or TRBD2 (6 bases each). Trimming took off 3 bases at V and 5 bases at J, with 14 bases between the two ends. CDR1 is LNHDA and CDR2 is SQIVND in the germline V gene (reference sequence). CDR3 length equals 16 residues. The CDR3 nucleotides are TGTGCCAGTAGTATTGAGGGGGGCAGACGGGCCAACGTCCTGACTTTC. Its protein product is CASSIEGGRRANVLTF.

This clonotype was detected a few times. The gene calls are TRBV10-1 and TRBJ1-1; 7 nucleotides line up with TRBD1. The CDR3 sequence is 15 residues long. Germline CDR1 is WNHNN and CDR2 is SYGVQD (reference sequence). The V gene end was trimmed by 6 bases and the J gene end by 4 bases; junction bases not matched to a gene: 11. CDR3 in amino acids: CASSDRRQGSTEAFF. Here the CDR3 DNA reads TGCGCCAGCAGCGACCGAAGACAGGGCAGCACTGAAGCTTTCTTT.

Ten or more counts support this clonotype. This chain joins TRBV4-1 and TRBJ1-1; D gene ambiguous. The CDR3 is 14 residues long. In germline, CDR1 is MGHRA, CDR2 YSYEKL. The V and J ends lost 3 bases and 0 bases respectively, with 8 bases between them. CDR3 region: CASSQAGMNTEAFF. As DNA, the CDR3 is TGCGCCAGCAGCCAGGCAGGTATGAACACTGAAGCTTTCTTT.

The J gene is TRBJ1-1, the V gene TRBV7-9; D uncertain. Trimming cost V 1 base and J 4 bases, with 4 bases left between them. The CDR3 runs 12 residues. In germline, CDR1 is SEHNR, CDR2 FQNEAQ (reference sequence). DNA of the CDR3: TGTGCCAGCAGCTTAGGAGTCACTGAAGCTTTCTTT. It encodes CASSLGVTEAFF.

V and J are TRBV24-1 and TRBJ1-1; D gene ambiguous. Germline CDR1 and CDR2: KGHDR and SFDVKD. The CDR3 runs to 17 residues. Trimming pared 0 bases from V and 1 base from J, leaving 14 bases between. CDR3 DNA sequence: TGTGCCACCAGTGATTTGCAAGTAAGATTGCAGAACACTGAAGCTTTCTTT. Translation gives CATSDLQVRLQNTEAFF.

V gene TRBV29-1 combines with J gene TRBJ1-5, with D hard to call. The germline V gene has CDR1 SQVTM and CDR2 ANQGSEA. This CDR3 comprises 13 residues. Trimming shortened V by 4 bases and J by 4 bases, and 11 bases separated the two germline ends. CDR3 in amino acids: CSVVVEGNQPQHF. The CDR3 nucleotides are TGCAGCGTTGTCGTGGAGGGAAATCAGCCCCAGCATTTT.

CDR3 sequence: CSASQRNSYNSPLHF. CDR3 in DNA: TGCAGTGCTAGTCAGCGCAACTCCTATAATTCACCCCTCCACTTT. The chain links TRBV20-1 to TRBJ1-6; D uncertain. CDR3 length: 15 residues. CDR1 is DFQATT, CDR2 SNEGSKA, per germline (reference sequence). V lost 3 bases, J lost 0 bases, and 9 bases lay in between.